Each of the 24 T cell receptor beta chains below was sequenced from the same sample in a study of blood T cell repertoires in COVID-19. The data were produced by immunoSEQ multiplex PCR, yet TCRdb's version contains in-frame clones alone and is incomplete. The repertoire has under 150,000 clones, 80% to 90% of them found once; the top ten carry about 2.6%. The sequenced sample was PBMCs or T cells enriched from blood (not recorded which). The receptors were sampled from a man aged 35 to 55 with acute COVID-19.

This chain uses TRBV7-2 with TRBJ1-2; weak D call: TRBD1 (5 bases). The length of the CDR3 is 14 residues. Germline V gene sequence: CDR1 SGHTA, CDR2 FQGNSA. V was cut by 1 base and J by 4 bases, with 10 bases left in between. CDR3 protein: CASSLGVGVYGYTF. Written as DNA, the CDR3 is TGTGCCAGCAGCTTAGGAGTAGGGGTCTATGGCTACACCTTC.

This clone was seen a few times. V gene TRBV19 combines with J gene TRBJ2-2; TRBD1 aligns across 11 bases. The CDR3 contains 16 residues. Germline V gives CDR1 LNHDA, CDR2 SQIVND (reference sequence). The junction had 5 bases not matched to a gene; V was cut back by 5 bases and J by 3 bases. CDR3 nucleotide sequence: TGTGCCAGTAGTTACGGACAGGGGGCGTACACCGGGGAGCTGTTTTTT. This encodes CASSYGQGAYTGELFF.

The V call is TRBV19, the J call TRBJ2-1; D possibly corresponds to TRBD2 (6 bases). The CDR3 has 16 residues. Trimming took off 4 bases at V and 1 base at J, with 14 bases between the two ends. Germline loops: CDR1 LNHDA, CDR2 SQIVND (reference sequence). In DNA form, the CDR3 reads TGTGCCAGTAGTAGGGTAGCGGTCCCTTCCTACAATGAGCAGTTCTTC. It encodes CASSRVAVPSYNEQFF.

The V and J genes are TRBV6-5 and TRBJ2-7; 7 positions agree with TRBD2. The CDR3 sequence is 13 residues long. V shed 7 bases and J 2 bases; nucleotides not matched to a gene: 5. Germline V gene data show CDR1 as MNHEY and CDR2 as SVGAGI. For the CDR3, the DNA is TGTGCCAGCATCGGACTAGTCCCCTACGAGCAGTACTTC. Translating it yields CASIGLVPYEQYF.

This clone is a singleton in its sample. The rearrangement links TRBV5-8 to TRBJ1-3, with 8 bases aligning to TRBD1. Trimming took 4 bases from V and 10 from J; bases not matched to a gene: 13. This CDR3 spans 15 amino acids. Germline V CDR1 and CDR2: SGHTS, YDEGEE. The CDR3 DNA sequence: TGTGCCAGCAGCAGCGGACAGGGCAAGATAAGAACCATATATTTT. Its protein product is CASSSGQGKIRTIYF. Full variable domain (remainder filled in from reference TRBV5-8 and TRBJ1-3): EAGVTQSPTHLIKTRGQQATLRCSPISGHTSVYWYQQALGLGLQFLLWYDEGEERNRGNFPPRFSGRQFPNYSSELNVNALELEDSALYLCASSSGQGKIRTIYFGEGSWLTVV.

This sequence joins TRBV18 and TRBJ1-1; 7 bases align to TRBD1. Trimming took 2 bases from V and 1 from J; bases not matched to a gene: 4. The germline V gene encodes CDR1 KGHSH and CDR2 LQKENI. The CDR3 sequence is 15 residues long. The CDR3 bases are TGTGCCAGCTCACCAAACCAGGGGGGGAACACTGAAGCTTTCTTT. This gives the protein CASSPNQGGNTEAFF. The full variable domain, with the rest looked up from reference TRBV18 and TRBJ1-1, is NAGVMQNPRHLVRRRGQEARLRCSPMKGHSHVYWYRQLPEEGLKFMVYLQKENIIDESGMPKERFSAEFPKEGPSILRIQQVVRGDSAAYFCASSPNQGGNTEAFFGQGTRLTVV.

Concerning this clone itself: A junction end diverges from the germline sequence, so it may reflect a read error. Other DNA sequences of this sample code for an identical CDR3. The gene calls are TRBV9 and TRBJ2-5; 11 positions agree with TRBD2. Germline CDR1 SGDLS, CDR2 YYNGEE. The CDR3 is 15 residues long. CDR3 in DNA: TGTGCCAGCAGTGTAGCGGGGGGGCGGCAAGAGACCCAGTACTTC. It yields the protein CASSVAGGRQETQYF.

V is TRBV30 and J is TRBJ1-1, with D possibly being TRBD1 (5 bases). The CDR3 spans 16 residues. The V and J ends lost 1 base and 4 bases respectively, with 19 bases between them. Germline V gene data show CDR1 as GTSNPN and CDR2 as SVGIG (reference sequence). CDR3 nucleotide sequence: TGTGCCTGGAGTGCCTTTGTCCTCTCGGGGGGCACTGAAGCTTTCTTT. It translates to CAWSAFVLSGGTEAFF.

This clone has only a few counts. The rearrangement joins TRBV19 to TRBJ2-7; 10 nucleotides agree with TRBD2. Germline V lookup: CDR1 LNHDA, CDR2 SQIVND (reference sequence). V was clipped by 7 bases and J by 4 bases; unmatched bases: 7. The CDR3 has 14 residues. The CDR3 DNA follows: TGTGCCAGTAATTCCGGGACTAGCGTTTACGAGCAGTACTTC. It encodes CASNSGTSVYEQYF.

The chain combines TRBV9 with TRBJ1-3; no clear D gene. The CDR3 length is 15 residues. Germline lookup yields CDR1 SGDLS and CDR2 YYNGEE. V was shortened by 0 bases and J by 0 bases, with 7 bases between the two germline ends. The CDR3 region is CASSVAGSSGNTIYF. The CDR3 coding sequence is TGTGCCAGCAGCGTAGCCGGGAGCTCTGGAAACACCATATATTTT.

The rearrangement joins TRBV9 to TRBJ2-7; TRBD2 aligns across 11 bases. The CDR3 consists of 15 residues. CDR1 is SGDLS and CDR2 is YYNGEE in the germline V gene. With 0 bases clipped from V and 6 bases from J, the junction kept 5 bases outside the gene matches. The CDR3 loop reads CASSVDVLAGVEQYF. For the CDR3, the DNA is TGTGCCAGCAGCGTAGATGTACTAGCGGGAGTCGAGCAGTACTTC.

This clone was observed a few times. V is TRBV9 and J is TRBJ1-2; tentatively, D is TRBD1 (5 bases). Trimming removed 3 bases from V and 4 bases from J, with 19 bases in between. The CDR3 runs 16 residues. Germline V CDR1 and CDR2: SGDLS, YYNGEE. The CDR3 sequence is CASSESSVQALYGYTF. CDR3 nucleotide sequence: TGTGCCAGCAGCGAGAGCTCCGTACAGGCCCTCTATGGCTACACCTTC.

This rearrangement joins TRBV5-1 to TRBJ1-6, with 10 bases aligning to TRBD1. The CDR3 loop spans 16 amino acids. Germline V gene data show CDR1 as SGHRS and CDR2 as YFSETQ. The V gene end was trimmed by 2 bases and the J gene end by 5 bases; junction bases not matched to a gene: 4. The CDR3 DNA follows: TGCGCCAGCAGCTTTAGGACAGGGGGACATAATTCACCCCTCCACTTT. It yields the protein CASSFRTGGHNSPLHF.

V and J are TRBV10-3 and TRBJ1-1; D might be TRBD1 (5 bases). The CDR3 extends over 14 amino acids. Trimming left V 7 bases short and J 1 base short, with 13 bases between. Germline V CDR1 and CDR2: ENHRY, SYGVKD. The CDR3 spells CAITQDMGNTEAFF. In DNA, the CDR3 is TGTGCCATCACCCAGGACATGGGGAACACTGAAGCTTTCTTT.

V gene TRBV28 combines with J gene TRBJ1-2, with 8 bases identical to TRBD1. The CDR3 is 13 amino acids. J was trimmed by 8 bases and V by 8 bases; bases with no gene match: 10. In germline, CDR1 is MDHEN, CDR2 SYDVKM. DNA of the CDR3: TGTGCCAGCCTTCCGCAGGGGGCGGGGGGCTACACCTTC. Its protein product is CASLPQGAGGYTF.

The chain links TRBV19 to TRBJ2-7; 7 bases are a match to TRBD2. CDR1 and CDR2 (germline): LNHDA, SQIVND (reference sequence). The V gene end was trimmed by 4 bases and the J gene end by 7 bases; junction bases not matched to a gene: 10. There are 14 residues in the CDR3. CDR3 coding DNA: TGTGCCAGTAGTACCGGGACTATTCTTAAGGAGCAGTACTTC. Encoded protein: CASSTGTILKEQYF.

The CDR3 protein is CASSFYTEAFF. In DNA, the CDR3 is TGTGCCAGCAGTTTCTACACTGAAGCTTTCTTT. This chain links TRBV28 with TRBJ1-1; D remains unclear. CDR3 length: 11 residues. Germline CDR1 and CDR2: MDHEN and SYDVKM. Trimming shortened V by 3 bases and J by 3 bases, and 2 bases separated the two germline ends. Supplemented by reference TRBV28 and TRBJ1-1, the full variable domain reads DVKVTQSSRYLVKRTGEKVFLECVQDMDHENMFWYRQDPGLGLRLIYFSYDVKMKEKGDIPEGYSVSREKKERFSLILESASTNQTSMYLCASSFYTEAFFGQGTRLTVV.

The chain combines TRBV5-1 with TRBJ1-1; D is ambiguous. Germline V gene sequence: CDR1 SGHRS, CDR2 YFSETQ. This CDR3 has 13 amino acids. V was clipped by 0 bases and J by 6 bases, with 9 bases between them. The CDR3 DNA reads as TGCGCCAGCAGCTTGGCTAGCTGGTCTGAAGCTTTCTTT. Translated: CASSLASWSEAFF.

The chain uses TRBV27 and TRBJ2-7; 13 bases fit TRBD2. The V segment lost 7 bases and the J segment 5 bases; nucleotides outside the gene matches: 5. The CDR3 is made up of 14 amino acids. Germline V gene sequence: CDR1 MNHEY, CDR2 SMNVEV (reference sequence). The CDR3 spells CASTRTSGSNEQYF. Here the CDR3 DNA reads TGTGCCAGCACCCGGACTAGCGGGAGTAACGAGCAGTACTTC.

The chain employs TRBV10-3 and TRBJ2-2; TRBD2 agrees at 8 bases. CDR3 size: 15 residues. Trimming cost V 5 bases and J 5 bases; bases outside gene matches: 7. In germline, CDR1 is ENHRY, CDR2 SYGVKD. CDR3 residues: CAISTTSAKTGELFF. In DNA, the CDR3 is TGTGCCATCAGTACGACTAGCGCCAAAACCGGGGAGCTGTTTTTT.

This sequence joins TRBV18 and TRBJ1-2; 8 positions match TRBD1. The CDR3 loop spans 13 amino acids. Germline values: CDR1 KGHSH, CDR2 LQKENI. Germline trimming cut 9 bases from V and 3 bases from J; bases unmatched to any gene: 6. The CDR3 nucleotides are TGTGCCAGTTCGAACAGGGGGGACTATGGCTACACCTTC. The encoded protein is CASSNRGDYGYTF.

This clone was seen more than once but under ten times. The chain recombines TRBV2 with TRBJ1-3, with 9 bases that match TRBD1. Trimming cost V 8 bases and J 2 bases; bases outside gene matches: 7. Germline V lookup: CDR1 SNHLY, CDR2 FYNNEI. This CDR3 contains 15 residues. CDR3 protein: CASGMTGGTGNTIYF. In DNA, the CDR3 is TGTGCCAGCGGAATGACAGGGGGAACTGGAAACACCATATATTTT.

This clone has just a few counts. This sequence joins TRBV7-2 and TRBJ2-5; TRBD2 might be the D (5 bases). The CDR3 is made up of 16 amino acids. Germline values: CDR1 SGHTA, CDR2 FQGNSA. The V end lost 0 bases, the J end lost 5 bases, and 16 bases lay between the germline ends. The chain's CDR3 is CASSLAHSGGLETQYF. The DNA for the CDR3 is TGTGCCAGCAGCTTAGCACACAGCGGAGGTCTTGAGACCCAGTACTTC.

The V call is TRBV30, the J call TRBJ2-7, with D perhaps TRBD2 (6 bases). CDR1 is GTSNPN and CDR2 is SVGIG in the germline V gene (reference sequence). This CDR3 is 13 amino acids long. V was clipped by 4 bases and J by 5 bases, with 15 bases between them. The CDR3 is CAWTAGGDNEQYF. DNA of the CDR3: TGTGCCTGGACCGCCGGAGGGGATAACGAGCAGTACTTC. Together with reference TRBV30 and TRBJ2-7, the CDR3 gives the full variable domain: SQTIHQWPATLVQPVGSPLSLECTVEGTSNPNLYWYRQAAGRGLQLLFYSVGIGQISSEVPQNLSASRPQDRQFILSSKKLLLSDSGFYLCAWTAGGDNEQYFGPGTRLTVT.